The T cell receptor (beta chain) under discussion was sequenced for a study of T cell responses to AZD1222 COVID-19 vaccine. Study in general: Analysis merged second doses at about 4 or about 12 weeks. Study-wide results and limits: Only 5 to 7 AZD1222 recipients tested seropositive at baseline. Nearly half of spike-specific TCRs reportedly target variant regions that are unmutated in the B.1.351 and B.1.1.7 variants. Donors, mostly white British, included more females; clonal diversity was possibly underestimated.

Profiling relied on immunoSEQ multiplex PCR, and the TCRdb table lists in-frame clones only, not all of them. The sample consists of 70,000 or so clones, about three quarters of them appearing once. This clone has a handful of counts. Antigen specificity is unknown. Germline V lookup: CDR1 MNHNY, CDR2 SVGAGI (reference sequence). The CDR3 spans 14 residues. Trimming took 10 bases from V and 8 from J; bases not matched to a gene: 11. The source of this sequence is an adult in good health. This chain uses TRBV6-6 with TRBJ1-4, with TRBD1 identical over 9 bases. This specimen consisted of peripheral blood, obtained on day 0 of AZD1222 vaccination. The CDR3 reads CATQNRGLGEKLFF. CDR3 bases: TGTGCCACCCAAAACAGGGGGCTAGGAGAAAAACTGTTTTTT.